This T cell receptor (beta chain) appears in the sequencing data of a study of T cells in women clearing cervical HPV infection. Measured with immunoSEQ multiplex PCR; TCRdb has only the in-frame clones, and not every one. The table lists some 30,000 clones. MY09/MY11 PCR detected cervical HPV DNA; dot-blot assigned genotypes. With V trimmed by 0 bases and J by 2 bases, 0 bases remained unmatched. This CDR3 is 15 amino acids long. Comment on this clone: The missing CDR3 end, 3 residues past where the read stops, is filled in from the germline J gene.

J is TRBJ2-7 and V is TRBV12-3 or TRBV12-4; 11 bases are a match to TRBD2. This receptor was taken from a woman between 18 and 75 years old with a cervical HPV16 infection that either progressed to CIN3+ or cleared (not recorded which). Sequenced input: blood buffy coat. The CDR3 loop reads CASSLASGGAYEQYF. The CDR3 bases that were read are TGTGCCAGCAGTTTAGCTAGCGGGGGGGCCTACGAG.